The next 30 T cell receptor beta chains were all read from a single sample in a study of Graves' ophthalmopathy and Graves' hyperthyroidism. RNA served as the template for amplifying TCR beta CDR3 regions. HTBI primers served in a first-round RT-PCR, which a second-round multiplex PCR followed. Using its own MiXCR run on the multiplex PCR reads, TCRdb lists one record per CDR3 protein. Altogether about 1.2 million distinct CDR3 sequences are present, 35% to 40% being singletons, with the ten largest covering 11%. The sequenced sample consisted of peripheral blood or thyroid tissue (not recorded which). All receptors derive from an adult man with Graves' hyperthyroidism.

The V gene is TRBV19, the J gene TRBJ1-5; 10 bases match TRBD1. The germline V gene has CDR1 LNHDA and CDR2 SQIVND (reference sequence). CDR3 length: 16 residues. The trim removed 4 bases at V and 3 bases at J, leaving 6 bases unmatched. CDR3 nucleotide sequence: TGTGCCAGTAGTACCTCCGGGACAGGGGACAATCAGCCCCAGCATTTT. As protein: CASSTSGTGDNQPQHF. Together with reference TRBV19 and TRBJ1-5, the CDR3 gives the full variable domain: DGGITQSPKYLFRKEGQNVTLSCEQNLNHDAMYWYRQDPGQGLRLIYYSQIVNDFQKGDIAEGYSVSREKKESFPLTVTSAQKNPTAFYLCASSTSGTGDNQPQHFGDGTRLSIL.

This chain connects TRBV20-1 to TRBJ1-5; no firm D call. CDR3 length: 13 amino acids. Per germline, CDR1 DFQATT and CDR2 SNEGSKA (reference sequence). Trimming shortened V by 3 bases and J by 6 bases, and 12 bases separated the two germline ends. The CDR3 sequence is CSASGSRSQPQHF. CDR3 sequence (DNA): TGCAGTGCTAGCGGAAGTCGAAGTCAGCCCCAGCATTTT.

The sample holds a few counts of this clonotype. The conserved phenylalanine or tryptophan normally closing the CDR3 is absent here, so this likely arose from a read error. No DNA is shown, since the ends of the CDR3 on it are uncertain; the CDR3 is the one TCRdb lists. The chain recombines TRBV7-2 with TRBJ2-5. The CDR3 is made up of 8 amino acids, end residues included. From germline, CDR1 is SGHTA and CDR2 FQGNSA. Here the CDR3 reads CASSLARV.

The chain carries TRBV24-1 and TRBJ2-7, with 11 nucleotides matching TRBD2. CDR3 length equals 15 residues. Trimming took 3 bases from V and 3 from J; bases not matched to a gene: 3. CDR1 and CDR2 from the germline V gene are KGHDR and SFDVKD. The CDR3 reads CATSDGLAGGYEQYF. The CDR3, as DNA: TGTGCCACCAGTGATGGGCTAGCGGGAGGCTACGAGCAGTACTTC.

Notes on this clonotype: A single base separates this from a much larger clone, so it may be a read error. The rearrangement joins TRBV20-1 to TRBJ2-5; D is possibly TRBD2 (6 bases). The CDR3 is 14 amino acids. The germline V and J ends were trimmed by 5 bases and 1 base, with 14 bases remaining between them. CDR1 and CDR2 from the germline V gene are DFQATT and SNEGSKA (reference sequence). CDR3 sequence (DNA): TGCAGTGCTGGTGGGATAGCGGTCCAAGAGACCCAGTACTTC. Protein product: CSAGGIAVQETQYF.

The chain couples TRBV15 to TRBJ2-2; no definite D call. CDR3 size: 14 residues. CDR1 is LNHNV and CDR2 is YYDKDF in the germline V gene (reference sequence). V dropped 3 bases and J dropped 4 bases, with 9 bases sitting between them. In DNA form, the CDR3 reads TGTGCCACCAGCAGTTGGAAGAGCACCGGGGAGCTGTTTTTT. It codes for CATSSWKSTGELFF.

Many counts were recorded for this clonotype. V gene TRBV6-5 combines with J gene TRBJ1-2; TRBD1 might be the D (5 bases). Trimming shortened V by 5 bases and J by 11 bases, and 21 bases separated the two germline ends. The CDR3 runs 14 residues. Germline loops: CDR1 MNHEY, CDR2 SVGAGI. CDR3 nucleotides: TGTGCCAGCAGTACCATCCTGAGTGCAGGGAGATACACCTTC. Translating gives CASSTILSAGRYTF.

In its sample, this clonotype was seen many times. This rearrangement joins TRBV20-1 to TRBJ1-4; TRBD1 matches 10 bases. The junction had 5 bases not matched to a gene; V was cut back by 5 bases and J by 8 bases. Germline V gene sequence: CDR1 DFQATT, CDR2 SNEGSKA (reference sequence). This CDR3 is built from 13 residues. The CDR3 spells CSAPDRGREKLFF. The DNA for the CDR3 is TGCAGTGCTCCCGACAGGGGGCGGGAAAAACTGTTTTTT.

This clonotype appeared many times. This chain uses TRBV29-1 with TRBJ1-6; D not resolved. Germline lookup yields CDR1 SQVTM and CDR2 ANQGSEA. Trimming removed 4 bases at V and 9 bases at J, with 13 bases between. The CDR3 has 13 residues. The CDR3 region is CSVAREMGSPLHF. CDR3 nucleotides: TGCAGCGTTGCTCGCGAAATGGGTTCACCCCTCCACTTT.

The J gene is TRBJ1-5, the V gene TRBV6-1; possibly TRBD1 for D (5 bases). The V gene's germline CDR1 is MNHNS and CDR2 SASEGT. The V and J ends lost 3 bases and 6 bases respectively, with 18 bases between them. The CDR3 totals 16 residues. CDR3 DNA: TGTGCCAGCAGTGAGGGCCTTTGGGTCCAGGGTCAGCCCCAGCATTTT. This sequence encodes CASSEGLWVQGQPQHF.

The rearrangement links TRBV7-8 to TRBJ2-2; 8 nucleotides agree with TRBD2. Germline V CDR1 and CDR2: SGHVS, FQNEAQ. The CDR3 has 16 residues. The ends lost 7 bases at V and 7 bases at J; junction bases unmatched: 14. DNA of the CDR3: TGTGCCAGCATGGGGTTCGACAGCGGGGGCCGCGGGGAGCTGTTTTTT. Residues: CASMGFDSGGRGELFF.

This clonotype was observed a handful of times. The CDR3 DNA follows: TGTGCCAGCAGTCGCGGGGAGTTTCCGGGTCAGCCCCAGCATTTT. Translation gives CASSRGEFPGQPQHF. The V gene is TRBV7-9, the J gene TRBJ1-5, with D uncertain. V gave up 6 bases and J gave up 6 bases, with 18 bases separating them. There are 15 residues in the CDR3. Germline CDR1 reads SEHNR; CDR2 reads FQNEAQ (reference sequence).

The V gene is TRBV19, the J gene TRBJ1-1; 7 nucleotides line up with TRBD1. The trim removed 1 base at V and 6 bases at J, leaving 11 bases unmatched. The germline V gene has CDR1 LNHDA and CDR2 SQIVND (reference sequence). The CDR3 is 16 amino acids. The CDR3 reads CASSIVGTVGRPEAFF. CDR3 in DNA: TGTGCCAGTAGTATAGTAGGGACAGTTGGCCGTCCTGAAGCTTTCTTT.

This clonotype was counted only a few times. V usage is TRBV12-3 or TRBV12-4 and J usage is TRBJ2-7; 8 nucleotides line up with TRBD2. Trimming removed 5 bases from V and 3 bases from J; junction bases left unmatched: 15. CDR3 size: 17 residues. CDR3 protein: CASSPRTGLGLDYEQYF. The CDR3 region has the DNA TGTGCCAGCAGTCCCCGTACGGGACTAGGCCTGGACTACGAGCAGTACTTC.

The sample holds a few counts of this clonotype. The V gene is TRBV19, the J gene TRBJ2-7, with TRBD1 matching 9 bases. Germline CDR1 LNHDA, CDR2 SQIVND (reference sequence). The CDR3 has 16 residues. Trimming took 9 bases from V and 2 from J; bases not matched to a gene: 14. This CDR3 is CASNSEGQGLAYEQYF. CDR3 nucleotides: TGTGCCAGCAATTCGGAGGGACAGGGATTGGCCTACGAGCAGTACTTC.

This chain links TRBV20-1 with TRBJ2-3; 9 nucleotides agree with TRBD2. The germline V gene encodes CDR1 DFQATT and CDR2 SNEGSKA (reference sequence). This CDR3 has 14 residues. The V segment lost 5 bases and the J segment 4 bases; nucleotides outside the gene matches: 7. The CDR3 here is CSASRSGSSDTQYF. The CDR3 DNA sequence: TGCAGTGCTTCTCGTAGCGGGAGCTCAGATACGCAGTATTTT.

This clonotype has a handful of counts. The rearrangement uses TRBV9 and TRBJ1-3, with D maybe TRBD1 (6 bases). CDR3 size: 14 residues. Germline-derived CDR1 and CDR2 are SGDLS and YYNGEE. V gave up 3 bases and J gave up 8 bases, with 15 bases separating them. The chain's CDR3 is CASSGGGFLDTIYF. DNA of the CDR3: TGTGCCAGCAGCGGAGGGGGTTTTCTTGACACCATATATTTT.

Points on this clonotype: A much larger clone differs from this one at a single base, so this may be a read error. The final CDR3 position lacks the conserved phenylalanine or tryptophan, pointing to a likely read error. V and J are TRBV20-1 and TRBJ2-7; D gene uncertain. The V and J ends lost 2 bases and 5 bases respectively, with 4 bases between them. CDR1 DFQATT and CDR2 SNEGSKA come from the germline V gene (reference sequence). The CDR3 covers 10 residues. The CDR3 DNA sequence: TGCAGTGCTAGATTCCACGAGCAGTACTCC. As protein: CSARFHEQYS.

This clonotype appeared a few times. The rearrangement uses TRBV27 and TRBJ2-5, with a tentative D call TRBD2 (5 bases). The germline V gene encodes CDR1 MNHEY and CDR2 SMNVEV (reference sequence). V was clipped by 10 bases and J by 5 bases, with 20 bases between them. CDR3 length: 14 residues. DNA of the CDR3: TGTGCCACCCGCCCCAGCGGCCTCCAGGAGACCCAGTACTTC. Translating it yields CATRPSGLQETQYF.

This clonotype came up many times. V gene TRBV20-1 combines with J gene TRBJ2-7, with a weak D call TRBD1 (6 bases). V lost 3 bases and J 1 base, leaving 16 bases between the germline ends. Germline assignment: CDR1 DFQATT and CDR2 SNEGSKA (reference sequence). This CDR3 is built from 15 residues. The CDR3 nucleotides are TGCAGTGCTAGGGATGACAGGTCCTCTTCCTACGAGCAGTACTTC. Translating it yields CSARDDRSSSYEQYF.

This clonotype was picked up many times. The chain employs TRBV20-1 and TRBJ2-5; possibly TRBD1 for D (6 bases). The V and J ends lost 3 bases and 5 bases respectively, with 22 bases between them. Germline V gives CDR1 DFQATT, CDR2 SNEGSKA (reference sequence). This CDR3 spans 16 amino acids. CDR3 bases: TGCAGTGCTAGGGGGGCATTTACGGCTGGAAGGGAGACCCAGTACTTC. Encoded protein: CSARGAFTAGRETQYF.

This clonotype was found many times. The J gene is TRBJ2-7, the V gene TRBV2, with D possibly TRBD1 on 6 matching bases. Per germline, CDR1 SNHLY and CDR2 FYNNEI. This CDR3 has 14 amino acids. Trimming cost V 3 bases and J 4 bases, with 13 bases left between them. This CDR3 is CASSDPGTSYEQYF. In DNA, the CDR3 is TGTGCCAGCAGTGATCCCGGGACATCTTACGAGCAGTACTTC.

In its sample, this clonotype was seen many times. This sequence joins TRBV20-1 and TRBJ2-2; 8 bases align to TRBD1. In germline, CDR1 is DFQATT, CDR2 SNEGSKA (reference sequence). V shed 6 bases and J 2 bases; nucleotides not matched to a gene: 5. There are 14 residues in the CDR3. The CDR3 loop reads CSANDRGNTGELFF. The CDR3 coding sequence is TGCAGTGCGAACGACAGGGGAAACACCGGGGAGCTGTTTTTT.

This clonotype was found many times. The gene calls are TRBV20-1 and TRBJ2-6; TRBD2 is a possible D gene (5 bases). The germline CDR1 and CDR2 sequences are DFQATT and SNEGSKA (reference sequence). V lost 5 bases, J lost 2 bases, and 10 bases lay in between. The CDR3 covers 14 residues. CDR3 in amino acids: CSAFPGTGANVLTF. The CDR3 DNA sequence: TGCAGTGCTTTCCCGGGGACTGGGGCCAACGTCCTGACTTTC.

The rearrangement uses TRBV11-2 and TRBJ1-4, with 11 bases identical to TRBD1. CDR1 SGHAT and CDR2 FQNNGV come from the germline V gene. CDR3 length equals 15 residues. Trimming at V came to 5 bases and at J to 8 bases, leaving 7 bases not matched to a gene. The CDR3 coding sequence is TGTGCCAGCAGCCTCCTCCGGGACAGGGGGGAAAAACTGTTTTTT. This translates into CASSLLRDRGEKLFF.

This clonotype was seen many times. The rearrangement links TRBV19 to TRBJ1-5, with TRBD1 as a possible D gene (5 bases). Germline CDR1 is LNHDA and CDR2 is SQIVND (reference sequence). The V end was cut by 6 bases, the J end by 4 bases, with 19 bases between. There are 16 residues in the CDR3. The CDR3 DNA follows: TGTGCCAGTAGCCAGACGGCCGGGACCGCAAATCAGCCCCAGCATTTT. Protein sequence: CASSQTAGTANQPQHF. Using reference TRBV19 and TRBJ1-5 for the parts outside the CDR3, the full variable domain is DGGITQSPKYLFRKEGQNVTLSCEQNLNHDAMYWYRQDPGQGLRLIYYSQIVNDFQKGDIAEGYSVSREKKESFPLTVTSAQKNPTAFYLCASSQTAGTANQPQHFGDGTRLSIL.

This clonotype was seen many times. The rearrangement links TRBV7-9 to TRBJ2-7, with a weak D call TRBD1 (5 bases). Trimming left V 3 bases short and J 5 bases short, with 14 bases between. CDR1 and CDR2 (germline): SEHNR, FQNEAQ (reference sequence). This CDR3 contains 14 residues. For the CDR3, the DNA is TGTGCCAGCAGCTTGGGGTCAGGGTTCAACGAGCAGTACTTC. It codes for CASSLGSGFNEQYF.

On this clonotype: At one boundary the junction diverges from the germline segment, which might be a read error. J is TRBJ2-6 and V is TRBV7-9; possible D gene TRBD2, 6 bases. The CDR3 is made up of 19 amino acids. The germline CDR1 and CDR2 sequences are SEHNR and FQNEAQ (reference sequence). CDR3 amino acids: CASSQGRGRTISGANVLTF. CDR3 in DNA: TGCGCCAGCAGCCAAGGGCGGGGCCGCACCATCTCTGGGGCCAACGTCCTGACTTTC.

This clonotype was counted ten times or more. The chain is built from TRBV12-3 or TRBV12-4 and TRBJ2-7; D might be TRBD2 (6 bases). The CDR3 has 13 amino acids. V gave up 6 bases and J gave up 3 bases, with 12 bases separating them. CDR3 region: CASRGTAHYEQYF. CDR3 bases: TGTGCCAGCAGAGGGACTGCCCACTACGAGCAGTACTTC.

This clonotype occurred many times. Written as DNA, the CDR3 is TGTGCCATCAGTGAGTCCGGCTACGAGCAGTACTTC. It is translated as CAISESGYEQYF. V is TRBV10-3 and J is TRBJ2-7; no definite D call. With 0 bases removed from V and 3 bases from J, the gap between germline ends came to 3 bases. The germline V gene encodes CDR1 ENHRY and CDR2 SYGVKD. The CDR3 is 12 residues long.